The next 2 T cell receptor beta chains were all read from a single sample in a study of graft-versus-host responses after intestinal transplantation. These receptors have no identified antigens. Measured with immunoSEQ multiplex PCR; TCRdb has only the in-frame clones, and not every one. The sample has roughly 100,000 clones; 93% are singletons. Specimen: unstimulated CD8+ T cells sorted from spleen or lymph node cells, collected before intestinal transplant. The receptors shown here come from a human donor who received an intestinal transplant.

The chain links TRBV4-1 to TRBJ2-5; the match to TRBD1 covers 8 bases. The better agreement between TRBJ2-7 and the DNA end casts doubt on the J call. CDR3 length: 14 amino acids. Looked up from germline, CDR1 is MGHRA and CDR2 is YSYEKL. The CDR3 region is CASSQGQDNYEQYF. The CDR3 coding sequence is TGCGCCAGCAGCCAGGGACAGGATAACTACGAGCAGTACTTC.

This chain links TRBV10-3 with TRBJ2-2; possible D gene TRBD1, 6 bases. Germline V gives CDR1 ENHRY, CDR2 SYGVKD. This CDR3 region has 15 residues. The V gene lost 3 bases and the J gene lost 2 bases, with 10 bases spanning the gap. CDR3 DNA: TGTGCCATCAGTGAATCGGGACAAAACACCGGGGAGCTGTTTTTT. Translation gives CAISESGQNTGELFF.